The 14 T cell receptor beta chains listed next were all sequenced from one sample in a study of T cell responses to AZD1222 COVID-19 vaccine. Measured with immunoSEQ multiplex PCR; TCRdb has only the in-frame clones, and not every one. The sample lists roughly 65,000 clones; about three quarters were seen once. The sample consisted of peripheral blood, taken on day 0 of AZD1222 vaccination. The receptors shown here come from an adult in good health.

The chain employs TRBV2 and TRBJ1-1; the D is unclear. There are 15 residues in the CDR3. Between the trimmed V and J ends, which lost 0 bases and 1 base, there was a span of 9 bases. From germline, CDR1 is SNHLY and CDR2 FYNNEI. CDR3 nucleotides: TGTGCCAGCAGTGAAGCAAAGGGCCGGAACACTGAAGCTTTCTTT. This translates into CASSEAKGRNTEAFF.

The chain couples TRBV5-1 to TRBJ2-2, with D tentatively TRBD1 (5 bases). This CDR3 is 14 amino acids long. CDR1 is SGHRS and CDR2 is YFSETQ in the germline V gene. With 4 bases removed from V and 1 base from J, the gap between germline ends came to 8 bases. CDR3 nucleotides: TGCGCCAGCAGCACCGGACAGAACACCGGGGAGCTGTTTTTT. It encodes CASSTGQNTGELFF.

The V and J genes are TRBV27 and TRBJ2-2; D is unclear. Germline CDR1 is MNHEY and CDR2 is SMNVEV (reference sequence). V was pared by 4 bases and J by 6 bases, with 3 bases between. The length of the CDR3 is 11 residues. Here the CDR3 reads CASSYSGELFF. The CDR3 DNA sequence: TGTGCCAGCAGTTACTCCGGGGAGCTGTTTTTT.

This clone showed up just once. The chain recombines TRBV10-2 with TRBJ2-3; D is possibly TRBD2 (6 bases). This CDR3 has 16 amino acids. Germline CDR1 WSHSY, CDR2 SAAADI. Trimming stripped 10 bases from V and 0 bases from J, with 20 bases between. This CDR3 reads CATRPRPGTSTDTQYF. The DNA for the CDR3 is TGCGCCACCCGACCGAGGCCAGGGACTAGCACAGATACGCAGTATTTT.

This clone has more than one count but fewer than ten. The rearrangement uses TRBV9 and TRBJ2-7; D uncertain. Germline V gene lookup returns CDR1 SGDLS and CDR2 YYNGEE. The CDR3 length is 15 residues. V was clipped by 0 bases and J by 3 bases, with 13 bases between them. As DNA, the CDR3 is TGTGCCAGCAGCGTAGACCCAGACTCCTTCTACGAGCAGTACTTC. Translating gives CASSVDPDSFYEQYF.

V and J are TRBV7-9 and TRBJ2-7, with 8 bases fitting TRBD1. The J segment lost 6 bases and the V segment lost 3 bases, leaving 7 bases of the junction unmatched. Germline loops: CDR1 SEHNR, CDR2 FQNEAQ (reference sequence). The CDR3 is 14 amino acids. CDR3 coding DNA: TGTGCCAGCAGCTTGAAAGGACAGGGTCGCGAGCAGTACTTC. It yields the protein CASSLKGQGREQYF.

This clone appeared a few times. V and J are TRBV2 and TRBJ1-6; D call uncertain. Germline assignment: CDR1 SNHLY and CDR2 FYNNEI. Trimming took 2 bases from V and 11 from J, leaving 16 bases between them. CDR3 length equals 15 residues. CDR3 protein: CASSERRQSGAPLHF. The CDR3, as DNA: TGTGCCAGCAGTGAACGGAGGCAGTCCGGGGCACCCCTCCACTTT. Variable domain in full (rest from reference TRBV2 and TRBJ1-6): EPEVTQTPSHQVTQMGQEVILRCVPISNHLYFYWYRQILGQKVEFLVSFYNNEISEKSEIFDDQFSVERPDGSNFTLKIRSTKLEDSAMYFCASSERRQSGAPLHFGNGTRLTVT.

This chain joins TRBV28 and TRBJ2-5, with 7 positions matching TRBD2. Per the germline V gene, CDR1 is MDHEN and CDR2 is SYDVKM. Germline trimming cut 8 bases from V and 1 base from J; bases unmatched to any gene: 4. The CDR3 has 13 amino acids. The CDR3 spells CASCLAGQETQYF. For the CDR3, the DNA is TGTGCCAGCTGCTTAGCGGGCCAAGAGACCCAGTACTTC.

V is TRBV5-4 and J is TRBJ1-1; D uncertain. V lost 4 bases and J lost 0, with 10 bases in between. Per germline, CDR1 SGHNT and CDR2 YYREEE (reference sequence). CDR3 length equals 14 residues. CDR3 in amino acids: CASSVDNLNTEAFF. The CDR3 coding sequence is TGTGCCAGCAGCGTAGACAATCTGAACACTGAAGCTTTCTTT.

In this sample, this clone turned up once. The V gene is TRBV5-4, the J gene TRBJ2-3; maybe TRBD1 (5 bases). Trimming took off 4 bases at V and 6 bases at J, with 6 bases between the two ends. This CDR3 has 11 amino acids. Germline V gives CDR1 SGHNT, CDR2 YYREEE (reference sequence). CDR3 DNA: TGTGCCAGCAGCGCAGGGGATACGCAGTATTTT. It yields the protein CASSAGDTQYF.

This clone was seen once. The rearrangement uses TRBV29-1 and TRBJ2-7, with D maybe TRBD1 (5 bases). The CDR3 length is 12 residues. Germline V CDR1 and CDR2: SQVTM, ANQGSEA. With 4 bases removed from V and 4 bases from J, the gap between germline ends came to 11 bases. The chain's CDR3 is CSVARDQYEQYF. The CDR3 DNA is TGCAGCGTTGCCAGGGATCAATACGAGCAGTACTTC.

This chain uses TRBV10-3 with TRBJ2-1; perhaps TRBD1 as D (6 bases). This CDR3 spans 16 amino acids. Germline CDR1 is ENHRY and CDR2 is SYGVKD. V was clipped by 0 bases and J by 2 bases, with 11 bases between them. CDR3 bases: TGTGCCATCAGTGAGTCTAGGGGGACAACCTACAATGAGCAGTTCTTC. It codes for CAISESRGTTYNEQFF.

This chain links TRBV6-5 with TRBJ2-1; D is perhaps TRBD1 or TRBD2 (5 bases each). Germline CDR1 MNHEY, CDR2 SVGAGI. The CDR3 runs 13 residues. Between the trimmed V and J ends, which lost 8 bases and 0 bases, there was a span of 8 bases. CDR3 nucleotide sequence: TGTGCCAGCGCAGGGAGCTCCTACAATGAGCAGTTCTTC. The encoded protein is CASAGSSYNEQFF.

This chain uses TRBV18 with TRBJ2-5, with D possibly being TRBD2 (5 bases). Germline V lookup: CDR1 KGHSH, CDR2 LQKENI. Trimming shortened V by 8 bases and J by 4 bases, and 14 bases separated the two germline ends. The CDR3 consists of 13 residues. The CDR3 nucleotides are TGTGCCAGCCCAGGAGTGGGGAGAGAGACCCAGTACTTC. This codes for CASPGVGRETQYF. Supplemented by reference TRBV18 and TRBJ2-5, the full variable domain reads NAGVMQNPRHLVRRRGQEARLRCSPMKGHSHVYWYRQLPEEGLKFMVYLQKENIIDESGMPKERFSAEFPKEGPSILRIQQVVRGDSAAYFCASPGVGRETQYFGPGTRLLVL.